The 15 T cell receptor beta chains reported below all come from one sample, sequenced in a study of shared clonotypes between healthy human individuals. Libraries were prepared by immunoSEQ multiplex PCR; TCRdb keeps only in-frame clonotypes and omits some of them. The table includes around 2.5 million clones, roughly 93% detected once. The sample was naive CD4+ T cells from PBMCs. As for subset: CD45RA+ positively selected. The origin of the receptors is a man between 18 and 29 years old in good health. Some clones in this sample may be carry-over from other donors' samples.

About this clone: Within the sample, other DNA sequences also encode this same CDR3. J is TRBJ2-1 and V is TRBV6-1, with unresolved D. The germline V gene has CDR1 MNHNS and CDR2 SASEGT. The CDR3 covers 13 residues. V gave up 7 bases and J gave up 5 bases, with 12 bases separating them. CDR3 region: CASTIQGNNEQFF. The CDR3 DNA is TGTGCCAGCACAATACAAGGGAACAATGAGCAGTTCTTC.

V usage is TRBV20-1 and J usage is TRBJ2-7, with D maybe TRBD1 (6 bases). Germline CDR1 DFQATT, CDR2 SNEGSKA (reference sequence). The CDR3 consists of 11 residues. V was trimmed by 5 bases and J by 6 bases, leaving 11 bases between them. CDR3 sequence (DNA): TGCAGTGCTGTCGGACAGCTCGAGCAGTACTTC. Amino acids: CSAVGQLEQYF.

This clone was seen a single time. The chain recombines TRBV7-3 with TRBJ2-2, with D unclear. The CDR3 has 14 residues. Germline CDR1 reads SGHTA; CDR2 reads FQGTGA. V lost 10 bases and J lost 0, with 12 bases in between. The chain's CDR3 is CATKTNSNTGELFF. For the CDR3, the DNA is TGTGCCACCAAAACAAATTCGAACACCGGGGAGCTGTTTTTT.

The V and J genes are TRBV2 and TRBJ1-2; D not resolved. V was shortened by 6 bases and J by 0 bases, with 8 bases between the two germline ends. CDR3 length equals 13 residues. Per the germline V gene, CDR1 is SNHLY and CDR2 is FYNNEI. In DNA form, the CDR3 reads TGTGCCAGCAGGTCCCCCGCTAACTATGGCTACACCTTC. It translates to CASRSPANYGYTF.

This clone was observed once. Other DNA variants within this sample encode the same CDR3. The chain carries TRBV19 and TRBJ1-3; no firm D call. The CDR3 totals 12 residues. CDR1 LNHDA and CDR2 SQIVND come from the germline V gene (reference sequence). Trimming stripped 4 bases from V and 4 bases from J, with 5 bases between. The chain's CDR3 is CASSTGGNTIYF. CDR3 DNA sequence: TGTGCCAGTAGTACCGGGGGAAACACCATATATTTT.

A remark on this clone: This sample also contains other DNA sequences that code for the same CDR3. The chain's CDR3 is CASSQQGVSYEQYF. The DNA of the CDR3 is TGCGCCAGCAGCCAACAGGGGGTCTCCTACGAGCAGTACTTC. The rearrangement links TRBV5-1 to TRBJ2-7, with 8 bases fitting TRBD1. Germline V gene lookup returns CDR1 SGHRS and CDR2 YFSETQ. The CDR3 consists of 14 residues. The trim removed 4 bases at V and 0 bases at J, leaving 3 bases unmatched.

About this clone: Other DNA sequences within the sample encode an identical CDR3. The chain recombines TRBV5-1 with TRBJ2-1, with TRBD2 matching over 10 bases. The CDR3 runs to 15 residues. Germline assignment: CDR1 SGHRS and CDR2 YFSETQ. J was trimmed by 6 bases and V by 2 bases; bases with no gene match: 5. The CDR3 reads CASSFGLADFNEQFF. As DNA, the CDR3 is TGCGCCAGCAGCTTTGGACTAGCGGATTTCAATGAGCAGTTCTTC.

This chain's CDR3 is CASSSIGSNEKLFF. The CDR3 DNA follows: TGTGCCAGCAGCTCCATCGGGAGTAATGAAAAACTGTTTTTT. The V call is TRBV7-6, the J call TRBJ1-4, with D unresolved. Germline CDR1 and CDR2: SGHVS and FNYEAQ. The CDR3 is 14 residues long. The germline V and J ends were trimmed by 4 bases and 4 bases, with 10 bases remaining between them.

J is TRBJ2-5 and V is TRBV27; no firm D call. Germline CDR1 and CDR2: MNHEY and SMNVEV (reference sequence). There are 14 residues in the CDR3. V dropped 0 bases and J dropped 7 bases, with 12 bases sitting between them. DNA for the CDR3: TGTGCCAGCAGTTTATCTCCCCCACTCGGGACCCAGTACTTC. This translates into CASSLSPPLGTQYF.

The gene calls are TRBV7-9 and TRBJ2-5; TRBD1 aligns across 10 bases. Looked up from germline, CDR1 is SEHNR and CDR2 is FQNEAQ (reference sequence). The J segment lost 5 bases and the V segment lost 5 bases, leaving 5 bases of the junction unmatched. There are 14 residues in the CDR3. The CDR3 is CASSTRTGGETQYF. The CDR3 bases are TGTGCCAGCAGCACTAGGACAGGGGGGGAGACCCAGTACTTC.

The rearrangement joins TRBV30 to TRBJ2-3; the D is unclear. V lost 2 bases, J lost 5 bases, and 5 bases lay in between. The CDR3 is made up of 11 amino acids. The germline gives CDR1 GTSNPN, CDR2 SVGIG (reference sequence). CDR3 DNA: TGTGCCTGGAGTCCCGGAGATACGCAGTATTTT. This gives the protein CAWSPGDTQYF.

This rearrangement joins TRBV29-1 to TRBJ2-7; D unclear. Trimming removed 7 bases at V and 5 bases at J, with 15 bases between. The germline CDR1 and CDR2 sequences are SQVTM and ANQGSEA. The length of the CDR3 is 12 residues. The CDR3 DNA sequence: TGCAGCGGGGGTGGTGCGTCGGACGAGCAGTACTTC. Its translation: CSGGGASDEQYF.

This chain uses TRBV1 with TRBJ2-1; the table's D call of TRBD2 was not tested on the DNA. TRBV1 is given as a pseudogene. This CDR3 is built from 15 residues. The CDR3 DNA reads TGCACCAGCAGCCAAGTGGAGCCACCCTACAATGAGCAGTTCTTC. Its protein product is CTSSQVEPPYNEQFF.

This chain joins TRBV14 and TRBJ2-7; D is possibly TRBD2 (6 bases). Trimming cost V 0 bases and J 4 bases, with 16 bases left between them. CDR1 and CDR2 from the germline V gene are SGHDN and FVKESK. The CDR3 consists of 16 residues. This CDR3 reads CASSQDIRFGGYEQYF. CDR3 nucleotides: TGTGCCAGCAGCCAAGATATCAGGTTTGGAGGGTACGAGCAGTACTTC.

This clone was counted once. The rearrangement uses TRBV21-1 and TRBJ2-7; the DNA was not used to check the table's D call, TRBD1. TRBV21-1 is listed as a pseudogene. There are 13 residues in the CDR3. CDR3 nucleotide sequence: TGTGCCAGCAGCATCCCAGGGGGGAACGAGCAGTACTTC. It translates to CASSIPGGNEQYF.